The 23 T cell receptor beta chains below come from one sample, sequenced in a study of T cell changes during pregnancy in multiple sclerosis. The table came from immunoSEQ multiplex PCR; TCRdb's copy has only in-frame clones and leaves some out. The data show fewer than 85,000 clones, 93% seen once. The material sequenced was peripheral blood, taken in the second trimester of pregnancy. These receptors were taken from a female donor with multiple sclerosis, enrolled in a pregnancy study.

This sequence joins TRBV4-1 and TRBJ2-7, with D possibly TRBD1 on 6 matching bases. V lost 3 bases, J lost 4 bases, and 10 bases lay in between. Germline-derived CDR1 and CDR2 are MGHRA and YSYEKL. The CDR3 is 13 residues long. In DNA form, the CDR3 reads TGCGCCAGCAGCCACCGGACAGATTACGAGCAGTACTTC. Amino acid sequence: CASSHRTDYEQYF.

This chain connects TRBV29-1 to TRBJ1-2, with 9 bases fitting TRBD1. Trimming cost V 5 bases and J 1 base; bases outside gene matches: 5. CDR3 length: 14 amino acids. In germline, CDR1 is SQVTM, CDR2 ANQGSEA. The CDR3 region has the DNA TGCAGCGTTATCCAGACAGGGGGTAACTATGGCTACACCTTC. Protein: CSVIQTGGNYGYTF. Drawing the rest from reference TRBV29-1 and TRBJ1-2, the complete variable domain is SAVISQKPSRDICQRGTSLTIQCQVDSQVTMMFWYRQQPGQSLTLIATANQGSEATYESGFVIDKFPISRPNLTFSTLTVSNMSPEDSSIYLCSVIQTGGNYGYTFGSGTRLTVV.

This chain connects TRBV7-2 to TRBJ2-2; the D gene is possibly TRBD2 (6 bases). Germline CDR1 is SGHTA and CDR2 is FQGNSA. The length of the CDR3 is 16 residues. V was pared by 4 bases and J by 4 bases, with 16 bases between. In DNA form, the CDR3 reads TGTGCCAGCAGCTACGGGAGCAGGGCGGGCACCGGGGAGCTGTTTTTT. Its protein product is CASSYGSRAGTGELFF.

The V call is TRBV19, the J call TRBJ1-1; 8 bases are a match to TRBD1. Looked up from germline, CDR1 is LNHDA and CDR2 is SQIVND (reference sequence). The CDR3 consists of 13 residues. V lost 6 bases and J lost 4; bases outside the gene matches: 4. The chain's CDR3 is CASSVTGGTEAFF. DNA for the CDR3: TGTGCCAGTAGCGTCACAGGGGGCACTGAAGCTTTCTTT.

The V and J genes are TRBV6-4 and TRBJ2-1; D possibly corresponds to TRBD2 (7 bases). The germline V gene encodes CDR1 MRHNA and CDR2 SNTAGT. The CDR3 length is 15 residues. V lost 2 bases to trimming and J lost 5 bases, with 13 bases between them. The CDR3 bases are TGTGCCAGCAGTGACGAGGGGGGGGCCAACAATGAGCAGTTCTTC. Protein sequence: CASSDEGGANNEQFF.

The chain recombines TRBV18 with TRBJ2-7, with TRBD1 identical over 7 bases. J gave up 0 bases and V 3 bases, and 2 bases lay outside the gene matches. Per germline, CDR1 KGHSH and CDR2 LQKENI. The CDR3 spans 14 residues. In DNA, the CDR3 is TGTGCCAGCTCACCGACAGGGTCCTCCTACGAGCAGTACTTC. This gives the protein CASSPTGSSYEQYF.

The gene calls are TRBV7-6 and TRBJ2-7; 7 nucleotides line up with TRBD1. CDR3 length: 14 residues. Looked up from germline, CDR1 is SGHVS and CDR2 is FNYEAQ. V was pared by 3 bases and J by 0 bases, with 2 bases of the junction left unmatched. For the CDR3, the DNA is TGTGCCAGCAGCTTCCGGACAGGCTCCTACGAGCAGTACTTC. Protein: CASSFRTGSYEQYF.

The rearrangement links TRBV5-5 to TRBJ2-5; TRBD1 might be the D (6 bases). Germline CDR1 SGHKS, CDR2 YYEKEE (reference sequence). Trimming stripped 3 bases from V and 2 bases from J, with 14 bases between. This CDR3 has 15 amino acids. The DNA of the CDR3 is TGTGCCAGCAGCTGGACAGAGAGCATACAAGAGACCCAGTACTTC. Protein product: CASSWTESIQETQYF.

This clone showed up just once. The J gene is TRBJ2-5, the V gene TRBV27; 8 bases are shared with TRBD2. The V and J ends lost 6 bases and 0 bases, in that order; junction bases with no gene match: 6. The CDR3 covers 15 residues. Germline-derived CDR1 and CDR2 are MNHEY and SMNVEV (reference sequence). The CDR3 spells CASSLGGGNQETQYF. The CDR3 coding sequence is TGTGCCAGCAGCCTGGGCGGGGGGAACCAAGAGACCCAGTACTTC.

The CDR3 DNA reads as TGTGCCAGCAGCGTAGGTGAGGGGGCCATGAACACTGAAGCTTTCTTT. Its translation: CASSVGEGAMNTEAFF. The gene calls are TRBV9 and TRBJ1-1; 7 positions match TRBD1. Germline V gene data show CDR1 as SGDLS and CDR2 as YYNGEE. The CDR3 sequence is 16 residues long. With 0 bases clipped from V and 0 bases from J, the junction kept 5 bases outside the gene matches.

The V call is TRBV5-1, the J call TRBJ2-7, with D possibly being TRBD2 (6 bases). Germline V gene data show CDR1 as SGHRS and CDR2 as YFSETQ. V lost 0 bases, J lost 5 bases, and 12 bases lay in between. The CDR3 contains 14 residues. The CDR3 protein is CASSLVGDSHEQYF. The CDR3 region has the DNA TGCGCCAGCAGCTTGGTTGGGGACTCTCACGAGCAGTACTTC.

V is TRBV4-1 and J is TRBJ2-1; 7 bases match TRBD2. The CDR3 is 14 amino acids. The germline V gene encodes CDR1 MGHRA and CDR2 YSYEKL. With 0 bases clipped from V and 5 bases from J, the junction kept 1 base outside the gene matches. The CDR3 coding sequence is TGCGCCAGCAGCCAAGATGGGAGGGACAATGAGCAGTTCTTC. Protein product: CASSQDGRDNEQFF.

This chain connects TRBV29-1 to TRBJ1-1, with D possibly matching TRBD1 (5 bases). V dropped 4 bases and J dropped 3 bases, with 9 bases sitting between them. This CDR3 has 12 amino acids. Germline-derived CDR1 and CDR2 are SQVTM and ANQGSEA. CDR3 in DNA: TGCAGCGTTGCGGGGGTGTACACTGAAGCTTTCTTT. It is translated as CSVAGVYTEAFF.

The V gene is TRBV7-9, the J gene TRBJ1-1; D is uncertain. The CDR3 has 13 amino acids. Germline CDR1 SEHNR, CDR2 FQNEAQ (reference sequence). V shed 5 bases and J shed 6 bases, with 13 bases lying between them. The CDR3 loop is CASSAPNRAEAFF. CDR3 coding DNA: TGTGCCAGCAGCGCACCTAACCGAGCTGAAGCTTTCTTT.

For the CDR3, the DNA is TGTGCCAGCAGTGACCGGCTAGCGGGGTTCGACGAGCAGTACTTC. This gives the protein CASSDRLAGFDEQYF. V and J are TRBV27 and TRBJ2-7; the match to TRBD2 covers 9 bases. After removal of 5 bases from V and 5 bases from J, the junction contained 10 bases not matched to a gene. Germline V CDR1 and CDR2: MNHEY, SMNVEV (reference sequence). This CDR3 spans 15 amino acids.

The V gene is TRBV5-1, the J gene TRBJ2-2; no clear D gene. The length of the CDR3 is 16 residues. The V gene's germline CDR1 is SGHRS and CDR2 YFSETQ. V dropped 0 bases and J dropped 3 bases, with 12 bases sitting between them. The CDR3 sequence: CASSLDRPRDTGELFF. CDR3 nucleotides: TGCGCCAGCAGCTTGGACCGTCCCCGGGACACCGGGGAGCTGTTTTTT.

The chain is built from TRBV7-6 and TRBJ2-5; D is possibly TRBD2 (5 bases). Germline CDR1 is SGHVS and CDR2 is FNYEAQ. The length of the CDR3 is 11 residues. V dropped 5 bases and J dropped 5 bases, with 6 bases sitting between them. The CDR3 DNA reads TGTGCCAGCAGCACGGGGGAGACCCAGTACTTC. It is translated as CASSTGETQYF.

V usage is TRBV7-6 and J usage is TRBJ2-7, with D possibly being TRBD1 (8 bases). Germline loops: CDR1 SGHVS, CDR2 FNYEAQ. V was trimmed by 5 bases and J by 2 bases, leaving 19 bases between them. The CDR3 sequence is 16 residues long. The CDR3 nucleotides are TGTGCCAGCAGCCCAGCGGGACAGGTGCAGGCCTACGAGCAGTACTTC. Amino acid sequence: CASSPAGQVQAYEQYF.

As regards this clone: The same CDR3 is also encoded by other DNA sequences in this sample. The chain links TRBV6-5 to TRBJ1-1; a possible D gene is TRBD1 (5 bases). Germline CDR1 MNHEY, CDR2 SVGAGI. V dropped 0 bases and J dropped 1 base, with 6 bases sitting between them. CDR3 size: 14 residues. The CDR3 is CASSYSGGNTEAFF. CDR3 DNA: TGTGCCAGCAGTTACTCCGGGGGGAACACTGAAGCTTTCTTT.

The chain couples TRBV27 to TRBJ2-5; D may be TRBD1 (5 bases). Trimming removed 0 bases at V and 0 bases at J, with 8 bases between. The V gene's germline CDR1 is MNHEY and CDR2 SMNVEV (reference sequence). The CDR3 covers 15 residues. This CDR3 is CASSLSDSDQETQYF. The DNA for the CDR3 is TGTGCCAGCAGTTTATCCGACAGTGACCAAGAGACCCAGTACTTC.

The rearrangement uses TRBV5-1 and TRBJ2-4; TRBD1 agrees at 8 bases. Germline loops: CDR1 SGHRS, CDR2 YFSETQ. CDR3 length equals 16 residues. V lost 0 bases, J lost 8 bases, and 10 bases stayed unmatched. The CDR3 loop reads CASSLDPAGGADIQYF. CDR3 nucleotide sequence: TGCGCCAGCAGCTTGGATCCTGCAGGGGGCGCGGACATTCAGTACTTC.

This chain joins TRBV29-1 and TRBJ1-2; D gene uncertain. The V gene's germline CDR1 is SQVTM and CDR2 ANQGSEA. Trimming cost V 3 bases and J 5 bases, with 7 bases left between them. The CDR3 loop spans 11 amino acids. CDR3 amino acids: CSVESGYGYTF. CDR3 in DNA: TGCAGCGTTGAGTCGGGATATGGCTACACCTTC.

The table lists this clone with a count of one. V and J are TRBV6-5 and TRBJ2-7, with D tentatively TRBD2 (5 bases). The CDR3 loop spans 13 amino acids. Germline CDR1 and CDR2: MNHEY and SVGAGI. V lost 6 bases, J lost 0 bases, and 9 bases lay in between. CDR3 sequence (DNA): TGTGCCAGCAGCCCTGGGAGCTCCTACGAGCAGTACTTC. This translates into CASSPGSSYEQYF.